The next 6 T cell receptor beta chains were all read from a single sample in a study of graft-versus-host responses after intestinal transplantation. TCRdb's table, derived via immunoSEQ multiplex PCR, lists solely in-frame clones and lacks some. This sample carries around 50,000 clones, approximately 88% of them seen once, and the ten largest clones take around 0.48%. Their antigen targets remain unknown. The specimen was unstimulated CD4+ T cells sorted from spleen or lymph node cells, collected before transplant. The receptors stem from a human donor who was the organ donor for an intestinal transplant.

The chain joins TRBV27 to TRBJ2-7; the D gene is possibly TRBD2 (6 bases). The V end was cut by 5 bases, the J end by 7 bases, with 12 bases between. Per the germline V gene, CDR1 is MNHEY and CDR2 is SMNVEV (reference sequence). The CDR3 runs to 12 residues. CDR3 DNA: TGTGCCAGCAGTCTTGGTGCGGGGGAGCAGTACTTC. Translation: CASSLGAGEQYF.

The rearrangement links TRBV29-1 to TRBJ2-7, with TRBD1 identical over 9 bases. The junction had 10 bases not matched to a gene; V was cut back by 8 bases and J by 5 bases. This CDR3 region has 13 residues. CDR1 SQVTM and CDR2 ANQGSEA come from the germline V gene. The CDR3 spells CSTKQGAWDEQYF. CDR3 nucleotide sequence: TGCAGCACCAAACAGGGGGCGTGGGACGAGCAGTACTTC.

Here the CDR3 reads CASSQGARGDYNEQFF. The CDR3 DNA reads as TGCGCCAGCAGCCAAGGAGCAAGGGGTGACTACAATGAGCAGTTCTTC. The V call is TRBV4-3, the J call TRBJ2-1, with D tentatively TRBD1 (5 bases). The germline CDR1 and CDR2 sequences are LGHNA and YSLEER. V was cut by 1 base and J by 3 bases, with 13 bases left in between. This CDR3 is 16 amino acids long.

The chain joins TRBV27 to TRBJ2-1; weak D call: TRBD1 (5 bases). CDR3 size: 13 residues. From germline, CDR1 is MNHEY and CDR2 SMNVEV (reference sequence). V lost 8 bases and J lost 5, with 13 bases in between. Written as DNA, the CDR3 is TGTGCCAGCGGACAATCGGCGGACAATGAGCAGTTCTTC. Translated: CASGQSADNEQFF.

This sequence joins TRBV6-7 and TRBJ2-5, with D perhaps TRBD2 (6 bases). TRBV6-7 is flagged as an ORF with uncertain function. The CDR3 consists of 15 residues. V shed 1 base and J shed 5 bases, with 14 bases lying between them. The CDR3 is CASSYCNGSGETQYF. CDR3 nucleotide sequence: TGTGCCAGCAGTTACTGTAACGGGAGCGGGGAGACCCAGTACTTC.

V and J are TRBV7-2 and TRBJ1-1; D call uncertain. V was clipped by 4 bases and J by 7 bases, with 10 bases between them. Germline V gives CDR1 SGHTA, CDR2 FQGNSA. The CDR3 runs 12 residues. Here the CDR3 reads CASSSQHIEAFF. In DNA, the CDR3 is TGTGCCAGCAGCTCCCAACATATTGAAGCTTTCTTT.